This T cell receptor (beta chain) was documented in a study of patients and donors after allogeneic stem cell transplantation. CDR3 size: 14 residues. Per germline, CDR1 WNHNN and CDR2 SYGVQD (reference sequence). Trimming removed 11 bases from V and 4 bases from J, with 21 bases in between. TCRdb reprocessed the RT-PCR reads via MiXCR and lists one record per CDR3 protein. The sample holds 110,000 or so distinct CDR3 sequences, around 33% seen once. The source material was blood, either unsorted or a sorted T cell fraction (not recorded which). This sequence was found in a human donor who was either an allogeneic HSCT recipient or a stem cell or donor lymphocyte infusion donor (not recorded which). It is not recorded whose cells these are; they may come from a transplant donor. The rearrangement joins TRBV10-1 to TRBJ2-7, with D maybe TRBD1 (6 bases). CDR3 amino acids: CAPRVSRGFYEQYF. The CDR3 coding sequence is TGCGCCCCTCGGGTCTCCAGGGGTTTTTACGAGCAGTACTTC.